This TCR beta chain stems from a study of OX40 agonist ivuxolimab in advanced cancers. About the study: A history of anti-PD-1, anti-PD-L1 or anti-CTLA-4 therapy was acceptable, and approximately 41% had some.

Libraries were prepared by immunoSEQ multiplex PCR; TCRdb keeps only in-frame clonotypes and omits some of them. The sample contains about 82,000 clones, over 80% of which appear only once. Study-wide findings and caveats: The study observed clonal expansion of CD4+ and CD8+ blood T cells by week 6 at 0.1 to 3.0 mg/kg. More expanded clones were seen, on average, in CD8+ T cells than in CD4+.

The CDR3 length is 16 residues. In germline, CDR1 is KGHSH, CDR2 LQKENI. The germline V and J ends were trimmed by 3 bases and 4 bases, with 16 bases remaining between them. As to this clone: The antigen is unknown.

The rearrangement joins TRBV18 to TRBJ1-5; no reliable D call. Sequenced material: CD4+ or CD8+ T cells sorted from blood, taken in a trial of the OX40 agonist ivuxolimab. The receptor comes from an adult with an advanced solid tumor such as melanoma, head and neck, liver or kidney cancer. The DNA of the CDR3 is TGTGCCAGCTCACCTACTAACAAGGGAGAAAATCAGCCCCAGCATTTT. It encodes CASSPTNKGENQPQHF.